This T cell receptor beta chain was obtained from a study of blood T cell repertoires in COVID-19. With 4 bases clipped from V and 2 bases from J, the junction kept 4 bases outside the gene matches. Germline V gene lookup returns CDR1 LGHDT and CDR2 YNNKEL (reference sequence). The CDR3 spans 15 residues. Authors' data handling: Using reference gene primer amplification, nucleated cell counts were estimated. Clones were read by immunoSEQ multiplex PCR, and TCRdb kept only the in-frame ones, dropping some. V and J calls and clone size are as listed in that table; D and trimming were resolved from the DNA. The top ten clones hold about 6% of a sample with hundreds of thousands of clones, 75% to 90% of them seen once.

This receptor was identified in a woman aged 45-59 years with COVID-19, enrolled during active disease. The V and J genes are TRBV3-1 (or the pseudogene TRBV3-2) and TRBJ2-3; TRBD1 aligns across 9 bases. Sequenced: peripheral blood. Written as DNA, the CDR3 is TGTGCCAGCAGCCCCCGGGACAGGGCCACAGATACGCAGTATTTT. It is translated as CASSPRDRATDTQYF.